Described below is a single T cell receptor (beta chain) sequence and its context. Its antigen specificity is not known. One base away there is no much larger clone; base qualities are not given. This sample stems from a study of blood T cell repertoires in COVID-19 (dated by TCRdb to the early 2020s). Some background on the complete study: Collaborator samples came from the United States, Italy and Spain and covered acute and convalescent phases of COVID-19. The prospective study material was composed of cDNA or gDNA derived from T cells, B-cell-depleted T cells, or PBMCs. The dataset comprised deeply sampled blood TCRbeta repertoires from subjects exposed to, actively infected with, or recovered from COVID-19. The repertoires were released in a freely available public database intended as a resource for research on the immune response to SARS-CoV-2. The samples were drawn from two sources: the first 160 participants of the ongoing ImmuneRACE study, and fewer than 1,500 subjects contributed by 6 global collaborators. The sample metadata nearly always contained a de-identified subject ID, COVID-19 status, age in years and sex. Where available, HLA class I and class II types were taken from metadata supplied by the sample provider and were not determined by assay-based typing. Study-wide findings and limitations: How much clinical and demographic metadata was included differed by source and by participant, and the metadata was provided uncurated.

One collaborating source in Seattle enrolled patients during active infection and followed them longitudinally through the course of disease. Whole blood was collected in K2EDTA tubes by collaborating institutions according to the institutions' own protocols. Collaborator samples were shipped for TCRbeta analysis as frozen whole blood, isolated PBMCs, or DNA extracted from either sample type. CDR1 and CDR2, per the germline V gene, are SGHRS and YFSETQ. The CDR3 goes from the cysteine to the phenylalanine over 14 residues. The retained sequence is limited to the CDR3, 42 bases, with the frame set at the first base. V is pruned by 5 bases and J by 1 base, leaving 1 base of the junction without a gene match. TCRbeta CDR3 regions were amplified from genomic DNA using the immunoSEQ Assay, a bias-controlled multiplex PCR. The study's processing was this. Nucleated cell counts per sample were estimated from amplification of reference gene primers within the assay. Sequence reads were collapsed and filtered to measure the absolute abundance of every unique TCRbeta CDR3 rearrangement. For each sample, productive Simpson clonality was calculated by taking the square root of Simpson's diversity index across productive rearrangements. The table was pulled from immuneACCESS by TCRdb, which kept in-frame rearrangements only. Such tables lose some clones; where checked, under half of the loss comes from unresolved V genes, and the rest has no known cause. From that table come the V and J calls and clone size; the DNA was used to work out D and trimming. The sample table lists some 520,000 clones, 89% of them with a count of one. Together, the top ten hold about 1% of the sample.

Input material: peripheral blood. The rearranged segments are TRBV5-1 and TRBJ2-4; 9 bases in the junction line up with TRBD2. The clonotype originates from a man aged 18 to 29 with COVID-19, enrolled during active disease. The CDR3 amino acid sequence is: CASSSGSAKNIQYF. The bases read TGCGCCAGCAGTAGCGGGAGTGCCAAAAACATTCAGTACTTC.